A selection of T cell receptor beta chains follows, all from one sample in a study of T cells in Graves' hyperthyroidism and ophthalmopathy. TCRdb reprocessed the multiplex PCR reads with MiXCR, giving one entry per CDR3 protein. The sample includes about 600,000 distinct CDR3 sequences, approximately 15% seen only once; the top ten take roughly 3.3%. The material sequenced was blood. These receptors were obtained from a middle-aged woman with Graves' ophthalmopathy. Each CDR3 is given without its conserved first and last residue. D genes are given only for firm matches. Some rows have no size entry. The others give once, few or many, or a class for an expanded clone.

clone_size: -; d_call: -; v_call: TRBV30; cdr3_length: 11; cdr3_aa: AWRVGAGSEQY
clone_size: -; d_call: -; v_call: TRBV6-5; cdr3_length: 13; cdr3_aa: ASSYSMGGGETQY
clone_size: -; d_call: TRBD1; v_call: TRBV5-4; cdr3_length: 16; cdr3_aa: ASSLSLGTGRIKDTQY
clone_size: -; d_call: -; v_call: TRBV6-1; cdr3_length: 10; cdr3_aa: ASGRVGQEAF
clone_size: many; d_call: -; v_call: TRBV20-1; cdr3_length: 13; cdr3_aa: SASPGLLIDNEQF
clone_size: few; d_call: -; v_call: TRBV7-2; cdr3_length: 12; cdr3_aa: ASSLDLGLRGYT
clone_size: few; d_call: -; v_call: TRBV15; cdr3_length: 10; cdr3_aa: ATSAYEREQF
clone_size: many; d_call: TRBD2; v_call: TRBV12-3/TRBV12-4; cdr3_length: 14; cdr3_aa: ASSFQSSGSVNEQF
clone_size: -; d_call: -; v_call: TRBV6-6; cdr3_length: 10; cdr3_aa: ASSYSVTEAF
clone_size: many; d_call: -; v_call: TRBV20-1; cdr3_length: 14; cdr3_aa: SARDLGRDGTDTQY
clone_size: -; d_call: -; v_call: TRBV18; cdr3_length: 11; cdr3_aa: AGSPGGNTEAF
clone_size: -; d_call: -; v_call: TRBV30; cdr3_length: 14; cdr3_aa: AWSRGGGLGSYEQY
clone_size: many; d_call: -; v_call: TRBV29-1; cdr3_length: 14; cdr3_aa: SVATEGQQINSPLH
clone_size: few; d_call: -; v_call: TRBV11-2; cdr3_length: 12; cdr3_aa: ASSLGQGSHTIY
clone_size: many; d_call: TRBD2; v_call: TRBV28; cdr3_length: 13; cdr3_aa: ASSPGTSGIETQY
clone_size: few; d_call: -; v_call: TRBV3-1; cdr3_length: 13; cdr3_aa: ASSQGQGGTDTQY
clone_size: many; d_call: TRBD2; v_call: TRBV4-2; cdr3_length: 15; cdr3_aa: ASSQETLGGSGDTQY
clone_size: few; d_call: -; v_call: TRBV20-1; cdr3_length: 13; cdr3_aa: SASPRVYSNQPQH
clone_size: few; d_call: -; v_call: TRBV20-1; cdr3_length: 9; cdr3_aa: SAGQGDTQY
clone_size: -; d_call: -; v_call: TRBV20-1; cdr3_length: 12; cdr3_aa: SARQDSSTDTQY
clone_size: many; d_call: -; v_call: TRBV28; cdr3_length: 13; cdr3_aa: ASSSPGASGLEQY
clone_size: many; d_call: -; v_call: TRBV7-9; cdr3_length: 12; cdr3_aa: ASSPRAVGAEAF
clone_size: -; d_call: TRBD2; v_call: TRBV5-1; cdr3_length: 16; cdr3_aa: ASSLEGGGSGGADTQY
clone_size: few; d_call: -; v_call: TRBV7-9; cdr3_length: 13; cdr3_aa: ASSLGTDGQETQY
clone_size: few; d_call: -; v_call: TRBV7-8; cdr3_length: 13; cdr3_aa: ASSLKRRREETQY
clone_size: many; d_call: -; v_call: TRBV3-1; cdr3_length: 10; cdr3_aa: ASSQAGTKLF
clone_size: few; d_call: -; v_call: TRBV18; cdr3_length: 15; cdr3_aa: ASSTNLPRRGAGELF
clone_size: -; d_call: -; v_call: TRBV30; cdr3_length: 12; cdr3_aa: AWQLLIYNSPLH
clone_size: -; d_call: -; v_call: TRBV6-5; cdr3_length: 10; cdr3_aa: ASSYPSGPQY
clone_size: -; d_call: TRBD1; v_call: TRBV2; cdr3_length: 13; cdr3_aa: ASSRTGENTGELF
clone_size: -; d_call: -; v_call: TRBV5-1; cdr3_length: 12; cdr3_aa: ASSPTVTYTEAF
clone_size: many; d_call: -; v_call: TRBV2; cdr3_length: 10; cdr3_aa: ASVAANTEAF
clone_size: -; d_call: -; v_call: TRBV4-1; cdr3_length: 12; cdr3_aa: ASSQGTPTETQY
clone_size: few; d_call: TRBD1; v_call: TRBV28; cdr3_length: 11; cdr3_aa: ASIGTGPYEQY
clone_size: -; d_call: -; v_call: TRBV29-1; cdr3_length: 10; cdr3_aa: SAGEAYNEQF
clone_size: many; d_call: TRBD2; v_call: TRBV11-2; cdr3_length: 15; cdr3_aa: ASSPRLAGGSYNEQF